This paragraph covers one T cell receptor beta chain sequence. Resolution of symptoms, clearance, or two negative PCRs was present in recovered Cohort 3 donors. This specimen comes from a study of blood T cell repertoires in COVID-19. Turning to the study itself: The analysed material was cDNA or gDNA that came from T cells, B-cell-depleted T cells, or PBMCs.

In the original analysis: Estimation of nucleated cell counts was performed using reference gene primer amplification. The assay was immunoSEQ multiplex PCR, and TCRdb's table has in-frame clones only and misses some. From that table come the V and J calls and clone size; the DNA was used to work out D and trimming. The table includes a few hundred thousand clones, 87% detected once. This clonotype was obtained from a woman aged 50 to 60 who had recovered from COVID-19. The sample comprised PBMCs or T cells enriched from blood (not recorded which).

The CDR3 region is CASSDSGGGSAHNEQFF. CDR3 nucleotide sequence: TGTGCCAGCAGTGACTCCGGCGGGGGTTCGGCCCACAATGAGCAGTTCTTC. The rearrangement joins TRBV6-4 to TRBJ2-1; 7 bases line up with TRBD2. J lost 5 bases, V lost 0 bases, and 10 bases had no gene match. This CDR3 region has 17 residues. Germline CDR1 reads MRHNA; CDR2 reads SNTAGT.